This T cell receptor beta chain was documented in a study of T cells in Graves' hyperthyroidism and ophthalmopathy. Any patient presenting with uncontrolled infection, other autoimmune disease, pregnancy or lactation was left out. A remark on this clonotype: Antigen: not known.

The study, taken as a whole, reports: Expanded thyroid clonotypes (above 0.001) were mostly also found in blood. From stable hyperthyroidism, ophthalmopathy was set apart by a 13 V-J model.

Per the germline V gene, CDR1 is MNHEY and CDR2 is SVGAGI. V was clipped by 0 bases and J by 3 bases; unmatched bases: 4. This CDR3 region has 15 residues. The TCR beta CDR3 regions underwent amplification using RNA transcripts as the source. When the TCR CDR3 underwent first-round RT-PCR, the HTBI primer set was used. TCRdb re-derived calls from the multiplex PCR reads in MiXCR, one entry per CDR3 protein. This table holds 600,000 or so distinct CDR3 sequences, approximately 15% found once. The gene calls are TRBV6-5 and TRBJ2-7, with 8 positions matching TRBD2. The material sequenced was blood. The receptor was derived from a woman younger than 30 with Graves' ophthalmopathy. The CDR3, as DNA: TGTGCCAGCAGTTACTCGGATCGGGAGGGCTACGAGCAGTACTTC. It translates to CASSYSDREGYEQYF.